The present T cell receptor (beta chain) was sequenced within a study of blood T cell repertoires in COVID-19. Study details: Sites across the United States, Italy and Spain contributed samples from acute and convalescent COVID-19.

Original processing notes: Amplification from reference gene primers served as the basis for estimated nucleated cell counts. Clones were read by immunoSEQ multiplex PCR, and TCRdb kept only the in-frame ones, dropping some. V and J calls and clone size are given by that table; D and trimming were obtained from the DNA. The sample yields roughly 260,000 clones, under 90% seen once. This clone was seen once. The clonotype comes from a woman aged 18-29 years with acute or convalescent COVID-19. Material: peripheral blood.

In DNA form, the CDR3 reads TGCAGCGTGGGAGCCACAGGGGCGGAGACCCAGTACTTC. The encoded protein is CSVGATGAETQYF. The chain has TRBV29-1 and TRBJ2-5, with 7 nucleotides matching TRBD1. V was pared by 6 bases and J by 5 bases, with 9 bases of the junction left unmatched. The CDR3 sequence is 13 residues long. CDR1 SQVTM and CDR2 ANQGSEA come from the germline V gene.